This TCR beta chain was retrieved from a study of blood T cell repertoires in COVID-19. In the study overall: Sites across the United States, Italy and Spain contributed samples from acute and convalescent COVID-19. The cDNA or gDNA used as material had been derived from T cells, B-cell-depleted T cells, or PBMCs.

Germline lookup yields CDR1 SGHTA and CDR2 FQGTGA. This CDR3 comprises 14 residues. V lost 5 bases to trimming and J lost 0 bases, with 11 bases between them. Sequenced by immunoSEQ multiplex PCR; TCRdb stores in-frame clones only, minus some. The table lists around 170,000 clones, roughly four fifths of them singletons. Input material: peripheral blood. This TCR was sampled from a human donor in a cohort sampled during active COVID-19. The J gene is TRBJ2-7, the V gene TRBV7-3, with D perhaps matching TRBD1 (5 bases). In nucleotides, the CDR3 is TGTGCCAGCAGCCCACAGGTATGCTCCTACGAGCAGTACTTC. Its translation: CASSPQVCSYEQYF.